The rows below give T cell receptor beta chains drawn from one sample of a study of blood T cell repertoires in COVID-19. TCRdb's copy holds only in-frame clones and misses some; the assay was immunoSEQ multiplex PCR. Counted here are a few hundred thousand clones, about 85% occurring once; the ten biggest clones make up approximately 3.6%. Sequenced sample: peripheral blood. The receptors stem from a woman aged 18-30 years with acute or convalescent COVID-19. The CDR3 runs from the conserved cysteine through the conserved F or W. Each record gives: CDR3 protein, CDR3 DNA, CDR3 length, D gene, J gene, V gene, clone size. D genes are given only for firm matches. Some rows mark clone size as missing; the rest say once, few, many or name a class of expanded clone.

CDR3 protein: CASSPQGTEAFF; CDR3 DNA: TGTGCCAGCTCACCACAGGGGACTGAAGCTTTCTTT; CDR3 length: 12; D gene: NA; J gene: TRBJ1-1; V gene: TRBV18; clone size: NA
CDR3 protein: CASSPILGDEQFF; CDR3 DNA: TGTGCCAGCAGTCCTATACTAGGTGATGAGCAGTTCTTC; CDR3 length: 13; D gene: NA; J gene: TRBJ2-1; V gene: TRBV28; clone size: NA
CDR3 protein: CASSVGTGNNQPQHF; CDR3 DNA: TGTGCCAGCAGCGTGGGGACAGGGAACAATCAGCCCCAGCATTTT; CDR3 length: 15; D gene: TRBD1; J gene: TRBJ1-5; V gene: TRBV9; clone size: NA
CDR3 protein: CASSYVEGAYGYTF; CDR3 DNA: TGTGCCAGCAGTTACGTAGAGGGGGCCTATGGCTACACCTTC; CDR3 length: 14; D gene: TRBD1; J gene: TRBJ1-2; V gene: TRBV6-5; clone size: NA
CDR3 protein: CAISESGRETTYEQYF; CDR3 DNA: TGTGCCATCAGTGAGTCGGGCAGGGAAACCACCTACGAGCAGTACTTC; CDR3 length: 16; D gene: NA; J gene: TRBJ2-7; V gene: TRBV10-3; clone size: few
CDR3 protein: CASSLRGDGREETQYF; CDR3 DNA: TGTGCCAGCAGCTTAAGGGGGGACGGTCGGGAAGAGACCCAGTACTTC; CDR3 length: 16; D gene: NA; J gene: TRBJ2-5; V gene: TRBV7-3; clone size: NA
CDR3 protein: CASSEQGGNTEAFF; CDR3 DNA: TGTGCCAGCAGTGAACAGGGAGGGAACACTGAAGCTTTCTTT; CDR3 length: 14; D gene: NA; J gene: TRBJ1-1; V gene: TRBV2; clone size: few
CDR3 protein: CASSPGTDNSPLHF; CDR3 DNA: TGTGCCAGTAGTCCCGGGACTGATAATTCACCCCTCCACTTT; CDR3 length: 14; D gene: NA; J gene: TRBJ1-6; V gene: TRBV19; clone size: NA
CDR3 protein: CASSSGTGGGNTEAFF; CDR3 DNA: TGTGCCAGCTCTTCCGGGACAGGGGGTGGGAACACTGAAGCTTTCTTT; CDR3 length: 16; D gene: TRBD1; J gene: TRBJ1-1; V gene: TRBV18; clone size: NA
CDR3 protein: CASSVDEPSSYNSPLHF; CDR3 DNA: TGTGCCAGCAGCGTAGATGAACCTAGCTCCTATAATTCACCCCTCCACTTT; CDR3 length: 17; D gene: NA; J gene: TRBJ1-6; V gene: TRBV9; clone size: NA
CDR3 protein: CASNVAGEDYEQYF; CDR3 DNA: TGTGCCAGCAACGTAGCGGGGGAGGACTACGAGCAGTACTTC; CDR3 length: 14; D gene: TRBD2; J gene: TRBJ2-7; V gene: TRBV9; clone size: NA
CDR3 protein: CASSQDRVPDTQYF; CDR3 DNA: TGTGCCAGTAGCCAGGACAGGGTCCCAGATACGCAGTATTTT; CDR3 length: 14; D gene: TRBD1; J gene: TRBJ2-3; V gene: TRBV19; clone size: NA
CDR3 protein: CASRIAGEETQYF; CDR3 DNA: TGTGCCAGCAGGATAGCGGGGGAAGAGACCCAGTACTTC; CDR3 length: 13; D gene: TRBD2; J gene: TRBJ2-5; V gene: TRBV12-3/TRBV12-4; clone size: NA
CDR3 protein: CSVARGFSTNEKLFF; CDR3 DNA: TGCAGCGTTGCTAGGGGATTTTCAACTAATGAAAAACTGTTTTTT; CDR3 length: 15; D gene: NA; J gene: TRBJ1-4; V gene: TRBV29-1; clone size: NA
CDR3 protein: CASLQGAEETQYF; CDR3 DNA: TGTGCCAGTCTACAGGGGGCAGAGGAGACCCAGTACTTC; CDR3 length: 13; D gene: TRBD1; J gene: TRBJ2-5; V gene: TRBV18; clone size: NA
CDR3 protein: CASSYTANSNQPQHF; CDR3 DNA: TGTGCCAGCAGTTACACAGCTAATAGCAATCAGCCCCAGCATTTT; CDR3 length: 15; D gene: NA; J gene: TRBJ1-5; V gene: TRBV6-6; clone size: few
CDR3 protein: CASSYSGPSGANVLTF; CDR3 DNA: TGTGCCAGCAGTTACTCGGGGCCCTCTGGGGCCAACGTCCTGACTTTC; CDR3 length: 16; D gene: NA; J gene: TRBJ2-6; V gene: TRBV6-5; clone size: NA
CDR3 protein: CASSLGQVFQGNTIYF; CDR3 DNA: TGTGCCAGCTCACTTGGACAGGTCTTTCAAGGAAACACCATATATTTT; CDR3 length: 16; D gene: TRBD1; J gene: TRBJ1-3; V gene: TRBV18; clone size: NA
CDR3 protein: CAWSGTGGADTF; CDR3 DNA: TGTGCCTGGAGCGGGACAGGGGGCGCCGACACCTTC; CDR3 length: 12; D gene: TRBD1; J gene: TRBJ1-2; V gene: TRBV30; clone size: NA
CDR3 protein: CASEGAAKNIQYF; CDR3 DNA: TGTGCAAGTGAGGGTGCGGCCAAAAACATTCAGTACTTC; CDR3 length: 13; D gene: NA; J gene: TRBJ2-4; V gene: TRBV19; clone size: once
CDR3 protein: CASLRDRGTDTQYF; CDR3 DNA: TGTGCCAGCCTCAGGGACAGGGGAACAGATACGCAGTATTTT; CDR3 length: 14; D gene: TRBD1; J gene: TRBJ2-3; V gene: TRBV2; clone size: NA
CDR3 protein: CATSVGSAGGYTF; CDR3 DNA: TGTGCCACCAGTGTAGGCTCGGCGGGCGGCTACACCTTC; CDR3 length: 13; D gene: NA; J gene: TRBJ1-2; V gene: TRBV24-1; clone size: NA
CDR3 protein: CASSQGQGANTGELFF; CDR3 DNA: TGTGCCAGCAGCCAAGGACAGGGGGCTAACACCGGGGAGCTGTTTTTT; CDR3 length: 16; D gene: TRBD1; J gene: TRBJ2-2; V gene: TRBV11-3; clone size: NA
CDR3 protein: CASSPGTEAFF; CDR3 DNA: TGTGCCAGCAGCCCGGGCACTGAAGCTTTCTTT; CDR3 length: 11; D gene: NA; J gene: TRBJ1-1; V gene: TRBV12-3/TRBV12-4; clone size: NA
CDR3 protein: CASSLFWGRTEAFF; CDR3 DNA: TGTGCCAGCAGTTTATTCTGGGGGCGCACTGAAGCTTTCTTT; CDR3 length: 14; D gene: NA; J gene: TRBJ1-1; V gene: TRBV28; clone size: NA
CDR3 protein: CASSGGQGYSYEQYF; CDR3 DNA: TGTGCCAGCTCGGGGGGACAGGGTTACTCCTACGAGCAGTACTTC; CDR3 length: 15; D gene: TRBD1; J gene: TRBJ2-7; V gene: TRBV18; clone size: NA
CDR3 protein: CASSLEAGGSYEQYF; CDR3 DNA: TGCGCCAGCAGCTTGGAGGCGGGAGGATCCTACGAGCAGTACTTC; CDR3 length: 15; D gene: TRBD2; J gene: TRBJ2-7; V gene: TRBV5-1; clone size: NA
CDR3 protein: CASSPSATNEKLFF; CDR3 DNA: TGTGCCAGCAGCCCGAGTGCAACTAATGAAAAACTGTTTTTT; CDR3 length: 14; D gene: NA; J gene: TRBJ1-4; V gene: TRBV7-9; clone size: NA
CDR3 protein: CASSSGAQLSGDSYEQYF; CDR3 DNA: TGCGCCAGCAGCTCGGGGGCCCAACTTAGCGGGGATTCCTACGAGCAGTACTTC; CDR3 length: 18; D gene: TRBD2; J gene: TRBJ2-7; V gene: TRBV5-1; clone size: once
CDR3 protein: CSATGTSGRTDTQYF; CDR3 DNA: TGCAGCGCTACCGGGACTAGCGGGAGAACAGATACGCAGTATTTT; CDR3 length: 15; D gene: TRBD2; J gene: TRBJ2-3; V gene: TRBV29-1; clone size: NA
CDR3 protein: CSVAGNSGNTIYF; CDR3 DNA: TGCAGCGTTGCGGGTAACTCTGGAAACACCATATATTTT; CDR3 length: 13; D gene: NA; J gene: TRBJ1-3; V gene: TRBV29-1; clone size: NA
CDR3 protein: CASSLRGAGELFF; CDR3 DNA: TGTGCCAGCAGCTTACGGGGGGCCGGGGAGCTGTTTTTT; CDR3 length: 13; D gene: TRBD2; J gene: TRBJ2-2; V gene: TRBV11-2; clone size: NA
CDR3 protein: CASSPGLSTDTQYF; CDR3 DNA: TGTGCCAGCAGCCCGGGACTAAGCACAGATACGCAGTATTTT; CDR3 length: 14; D gene: TRBD2; J gene: TRBJ2-3; V gene: TRBV3-1/TRBV3-2; clone size: NA
CDR3 protein: CASAYPGTGLAGTGELFF; CDR3 DNA: TGTGCCAGCGCGTACCCCGGGACAGGGCTAGCGGGCACCGGGGAGCTGTTTTTT; CDR3 length: 18; D gene: NA; J gene: TRBJ2-2; V gene: TRBV28; clone size: once
CDR3 protein: CATSDLQGATDTQYF; CDR3 DNA: TGTGCCACCAGTGACTTACAGGGGGCTACAGATACGCAGTATTTT; CDR3 length: 15; D gene: TRBD1; J gene: TRBJ2-3; V gene: TRBV24-1; clone size: NA
CDR3 protein: CASSGRTSGSSYEQYF; CDR3 DNA: TGTGCCAGCAGTGGTAGGACTAGCGGGAGCTCCTACGAGCAGTACTTC; CDR3 length: 16; D gene: TRBD2; J gene: TRBJ2-7; V gene: TRBV6-1; clone size: once
CDR3 protein: CASSEFQGSVGYGYTF; CDR3 DNA: TGCGCCAGCAGTGAATTCCAGGGGTCGGTTGGCTATGGCTACACCTTC; CDR3 length: 16; D gene: NA; J gene: TRBJ1-2; V gene: TRBV10-2; clone size: NA
CDR3 protein: CATSDSGATNEKLFF; CDR3 DNA: TGTGCCACCAGTGATTCAGGGGCTACTAATGAAAAACTGTTTTTT; CDR3 length: 15; D gene: NA; J gene: TRBJ1-4; V gene: TRBV24-1; clone size: once
CDR3 protein: CASTENTEAFF; CDR3 DNA: TGTGCCAGCACAGAGAACACTGAAGCTTTCTTT; CDR3 length: 11; D gene: NA; J gene: TRBJ1-1; V gene: TRBV12-3/TRBV12-4; clone size: NA
CDR3 protein: CASTPGLAGGLANVVSTDTQYF; CDR3 DNA: TGTGCCAGCACCCCCGGGCTAGCGGGAGGTTTGGCAAATGTGGTGTCGACAGATACGCAGTATTTT; CDR3 length: 22; D gene: TRBD2; J gene: TRBJ2-3; V gene: TRBV2; clone size: NA
CDR3 protein: CASSPRAVGTGVANEQFF; CDR3 DNA: TGTGCCAGCTCACCACGGGCCGTAGGGACGGGGGTCGCCAATGAGCAGTTCTTC; CDR3 length: 18; D gene: NA; J gene: TRBJ2-1; V gene: TRBV18; clone size: NA
CDR3 protein: CSVARDINYGYTF; CDR3 DNA: TGCAGCGTTGCCCGGGACATAAACTATGGCTACACCTTC; CDR3 length: 13; D gene: NA; J gene: TRBJ1-2; V gene: TRBV29-1; clone size: few
CDR3 protein: CASSKDRRGQPQHF; CDR3 DNA: TGTGCCAGCAGCAAGGACAGAAGAGGTCAGCCCCAGCATTTT; CDR3 length: 14; D gene: NA; J gene: TRBJ1-5; V gene: TRBV5-4; clone size: NA
CDR3 protein: CATSRDSGGDEAFF; CDR3 DNA: TGTGCCACCAGCAGAGATTCGGGGGGAGATGAAGCTTTCTTT; CDR3 length: 14; D gene: NA; J gene: TRBJ1-1; V gene: TRBV15; clone size: NA
CDR3 protein: CASSLQGKETQYF; CDR3 DNA: TGCGCCAGCAGCTTACAGGGAAAAGAGACCCAGTACTTC; CDR3 length: 13; D gene: NA; J gene: TRBJ2-5; V gene: TRBV4-1; clone size: once
CDR3 protein: CASSYSRSNRNTEAFF; CDR3 DNA: TGTGCCAGCAGTTACTCGAGATCGAACCGGAACACTGAAGCTTTCTTT; CDR3 length: 16; D gene: NA; J gene: TRBJ1-1; V gene: TRBV6-5; clone size: once
CDR3 protein: CASSQDLARARYF; CDR3 DNA: TGTGCCAGCAGCCAAGATCTAGCGCGAGCTCGGTACTTC; CDR3 length: 13; D gene: NA; J gene: TRBJ2-7; V gene: TRBV14; clone size: NA
CDR3 protein: CATSKGAGQPQHF; CDR3 DNA: TGTGCCACCTCAAAGGGGGCGGGTCAGCCCCAGCATTTT; CDR3 length: 13; D gene: TRBD1; J gene: TRBJ1-5; V gene: TRBV19; clone size: NA
CDR3 protein: CASSPTGQGHGYTF; CDR3 DNA: TGTGCCAGCTCACCCACCGGACAGGGGCATGGCTACACCTTC; CDR3 length: 14; D gene: TRBD1; J gene: TRBJ1-2; V gene: TRBV18; clone size: NA
CDR3 protein: CSVGDRGLTEAFF; CDR3 DNA: TGCAGCGTTGGGGACAGGGGGCTCACTGAAGCTTTCTTT; CDR3 length: 13; D gene: TRBD1; J gene: TRBJ1-1; V gene: TRBV29-1; clone size: NA
CDR3 protein: CATSRQGKSQPQHF; CDR3 DNA: TGTGCCACCAGCAGACAGGGAAAGAGTCAGCCCCAGCATTTT; CDR3 length: 14; D gene: NA; J gene: TRBJ1-5; V gene: TRBV15; clone size: NA
CDR3 protein: CASNYRQGGTGELFF; CDR3 DNA: TGTGCCAGCAACTACCGACAGGGTGGGACCGGGGAGCTGTTTTTT; CDR3 length: 15; D gene: TRBD1; J gene: TRBJ2-2; V gene: TRBV6-5; clone size: NA
CDR3 protein: CASSFGTGGAGEQYF; CDR3 DNA: TGCGCCAGCAGCTTTGGGACAGGGGGCGCGGGCGAGCAGTACTTC; CDR3 length: 15; D gene: TRBD1; J gene: TRBJ2-7; V gene: TRBV5-1; clone size: NA
CDR3 protein: CASSRKPLTAIQGPYEQYF; CDR3 DNA: TGTGCCAGCAGTCGAAAACCCCTCACGGCCATACAGGGGCCATACGAGCAGTACTTC; CDR3 length: 19; D gene: TRBD1; J gene: TRBJ2-7; V gene: TRBV6-6; clone size: NA